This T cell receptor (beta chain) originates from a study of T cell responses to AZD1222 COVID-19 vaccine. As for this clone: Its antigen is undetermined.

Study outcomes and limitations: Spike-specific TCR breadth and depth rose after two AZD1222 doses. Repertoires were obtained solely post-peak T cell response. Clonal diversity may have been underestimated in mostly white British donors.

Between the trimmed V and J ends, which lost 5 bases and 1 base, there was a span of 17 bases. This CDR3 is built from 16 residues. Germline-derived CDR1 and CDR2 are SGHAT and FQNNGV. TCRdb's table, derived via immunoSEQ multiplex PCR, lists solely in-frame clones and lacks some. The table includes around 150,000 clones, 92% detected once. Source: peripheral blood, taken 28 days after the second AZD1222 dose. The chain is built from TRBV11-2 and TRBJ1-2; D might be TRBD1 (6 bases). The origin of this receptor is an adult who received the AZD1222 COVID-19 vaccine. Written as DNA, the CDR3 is TGTGCCAGCAGCCCCGCGGCGGGGGGCCTTAACTATGGCTACACCTTC. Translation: CASSPAAGGLNYGYTF.